What follows are 6 T cell receptor beta chains derived from one specimen sequenced in a study of Tregs in tolerant kidney transplant recipients. The table came from immunoSEQ multiplex PCR; TCRdb's copy has only in-frame clones and leaves some out. The repertoire holds some 110,000 clones, with almost 95% as singletons. Sequencing input: CD4+ T cells from blood. Receptors were obtained from a human donor in good health.

The rearrangement joins TRBV11-2 to TRBJ1-3; the D gene is possibly TRBD1 (5 bases). V dropped 5 bases and J dropped 2 bases, with 13 bases sitting between them. The CDR3 loop spans 15 amino acids. CDR1 is SGHAT, CDR2 FQNNGV, per germline. The CDR3 nucleotides are TGTGCCAGCAGCCCGGGGTGGGGGGCTGGAAACACCATATATTTT. It specifies CASSPGWGAGNTIYF.

The chain employs TRBV6-6 and TRBJ1-1; 8 bases agree with TRBD1. Unmatched junction bases numbered 4, after V lost 7 bases and J lost 0 bases. The CDR3 is 14 amino acids. Germline loops: CDR1 MNHNY, CDR2 SVGAGI (reference sequence). The CDR3 protein is CASTEDRVNTEAFF. The CDR3 nucleotides read TGTGCCAGCACCGAGGACAGGGTGAACACTGAAGCTTTCTTT.

The chain uses TRBV6-6 and TRBJ2-7; 8 bases fit TRBD1. Germline V gene lookup returns CDR1 MNHNY and CDR2 SVGAGI (reference sequence). V trimming: 1 base; J trimming: 4 bases; junction bases outside the gene matches: 3. This CDR3 is built from 14 residues. CDR3 nucleotides: TGTGCCAGCAGTTACTTGACAGGGGAGTACGAGCAGTACTTC. It encodes CASSYLTGEYEQYF.

The chain couples TRBV5-1 to TRBJ2-5, with 7 nucleotides matching TRBD1. Trimming cost V 2 bases and J 5 bases; bases outside gene matches: 6. This CDR3 comprises 14 residues. CDR1 SGHRS and CDR2 YFSETQ come from the germline V gene. CDR3 nucleotides: TGCGCCAGCAGCTTTCAGGGGGTGGAGGAGACCCAGTACTTC. It translates to CASSFQGVEETQYF.

V is TRBV7-9 and J is TRBJ1-1; TRBD1 matches 7 bases. The CDR3 runs to 14 residues. Trimming removed 1 base from V and 6 bases from J; junction bases left unmatched: 5. Germline V gene sequence: CDR1 SEHNR, CDR2 FQNEAQ (reference sequence). CDR3 sequence (DNA): TGTGCCAGCAGCTTAGAAGGTCAGGGGGCTGAAGCTTTCTTT. Protein sequence: CASSLEGQGAEAFF.

DNA for the CDR3: TGTGCCAGCAGTTACTCGGGGCTAGAAGGAGATACGCAGTATTTT. Protein product: CASSYSGLEGDTQYF. The chain couples TRBV6-5 to TRBJ2-3; D possibly corresponds to TRBD1 (5 bases). This CDR3 spans 15 amino acids. The V gene lost 0 bases and the J gene lost 5 bases, with 12 bases spanning the gap. Germline loops: CDR1 MNHEY, CDR2 SVGAGI.